The 21 T cell receptor beta chains presented below share a single source sample, sequenced in a study of T cell repertoires in cytomegalovirus infection. No antigens are known for them. MiXCR was run by TCRdb on the reads, yielding one entry per CDR3 protein. The sample records some 920,000 distinct CDR3 sequences, 30% to 40% being singletons. The sequenced sample was cultured CD8+ T cells from PBMCs, obtained from culture after CMV antigen stimulation. The receptors stem from a human donor in good health (CMV status not recorded). Some clones in this sample may be carry-over from other donors' samples.

This sequence joins TRBV27 and TRBJ1-5; D remains unclear. The CDR3 has 13 amino acids. V was shortened by 8 bases and J by 7 bases, with 15 bases between the two germline ends. The V gene's germline CDR1 is MNHEY and CDR2 SMNVEV (reference sequence). The CDR3 protein is CASGLRVGQPQHF. CDR3 DNA sequence: TGTGCCAGCGGCCTAAGGGTGGGGCAGCCCCAGCATTTT.

This clonotype was observed a handful of times. This chain links TRBV10-3 with TRBJ2-3, with 8 bases lining up with TRBD2. Germline CDR1 and CDR2: ENHRY and SYGVKD. The CDR3 consists of 14 residues. The trim removed 7 bases at V and 2 bases at J, leaving 5 bases unmatched. The CDR3 here is CAINEAGDTDTQYF. The CDR3 DNA sequence: TGTGCCATCAATGAAGCGGGGGACACAGATACGCAGTATTTT.

The chain couples TRBV6-5 to TRBJ2-1, with 8 bases identical to TRBD2. This CDR3 region has 15 residues. From germline, CDR1 is MNHEY and CDR2 SVGAGI. Unmatched junction bases numbered 4, after V lost 0 bases and J lost 6 bases. The CDR3 DNA sequence: TGTGCCAGCAGTTACTCCAGCGGGGGTAGCAATGAGCAGTTCTTC. Translated: CASSYSSGGSNEQFF.

A note on this clonotype: The junction shows a germline mismatch at one end, possibly a read error. The J gene is TRBJ2-5, the V gene TRBV7-2; 7 positions match TRBD1. CDR3 length: 14 amino acids. CDR1 SGHTA and CDR2 FQGNSA come from the germline V gene. The CDR3, as DNA: TGTGTCAGCAGCTTAACAGGGGCCCAAGAGACCCAGTACTTC. Protein product: CVSSLTGAQETQYF.

The chain has TRBV6-1 and TRBJ2-5, with 10 bases aligning to TRBD1. J lost 4 bases, V lost 2 bases, and 4 bases had no gene match. CDR1 and CDR2 (germline): MNHNS, SASEGT. This CDR3 spans 15 amino acids. CDR3 bases: TGTGCCAGCAGTGAAACGACAGGGGGCATAGAGACCCAGTACTTC. Translating gives CASSETTGGIETQYF.

This chain joins TRBV7-9 and TRBJ1-5; D not certain. Per germline, CDR1 SEHNR and CDR2 FQNEAQ (reference sequence). The CDR3 is 15 amino acids. V lost 5 bases and J 6 bases, leaving 17 bases between the germline ends. The CDR3 loop is CASSPLGSEGQPQHF. The CDR3 DNA reads as TGTGCCAGCAGCCCCTTGGGTTCGGAGGGTCAGCCCCAGCATTTT.

This clonotype was observed a few times. The gene calls are TRBV12-3 or TRBV12-4 and TRBJ2-5; the D is unclear. The CDR3 runs 14 residues. V lost 6 bases, J lost 0 bases, and 11 bases lay in between. CDR3: CASRDGLYQETQYF. CDR3 bases: TGTGCCAGCAGGGACGGCCTGTACCAAGAGACCCAGTACTTC.

This clonotype was seen more than once but under ten times. CDR3 in amino acids: CSASNRPGTVNTEAFF. The CDR3 DNA sequence: TGCAGTGCTAGCAATCGTCCCGGGACGGTGAACACTGAAGCTTTCTTT. This chain links TRBV20-1 with TRBJ1-1; D perhaps matches TRBD1 (5 bases). V lost 3 bases and J lost 0, with 17 bases in between. Germline assignment: CDR1 DFQATT and CDR2 SNEGSKA (reference sequence). This CDR3 region has 16 residues.

In its sample, this clonotype was seen a few times. CDR3 nucleotides: TGTGCCAGCAGCAGACAGGGTCAAACTGAAGCTTTCTTT. Protein: CASSRQGQTEAFF. The chain uses TRBV7-8 and TRBJ1-1; 7 nucleotides match TRBD1. The CDR3 spans 13 residues. The V and J ends lost 5 bases and 5 bases, in that order; junction bases with no gene match: 5. Germline CDR1 reads SGHVS; CDR2 reads FQNEAQ.

This clonotype occurred many times. CDR3 sequence (DNA): TGTGCCAGCAGCAGAGGACTAGCGGGGGAAGAGACCCAGTACTTC. It is translated as CASSRGLAGEETQYF. The rearrangement links TRBV7-6 to TRBJ2-5; 13 nucleotides align to TRBD2. J gave up 3 bases and V 5 bases, and 3 bases lay outside the gene matches. Germline CDR1 SGHVS, CDR2 FNYEAQ. The CDR3 is 15 amino acids.

The chain carries TRBV18 and TRBJ1-2, with D possibly matching TRBD1 (6 bases). CDR1 and CDR2 from the germline V gene are KGHSH and LQKENI. The CDR3 length is 15 residues. Trimming cost V 0 bases and J 3 bases, with 11 bases left between them. The CDR3 loop reads CASSPPNRVDYGYTF. CDR3 nucleotides: TGTGCCAGCTCACCACCCAACAGGGTCGACTATGGCTACACCTTC.

The genes are TRBV27 and TRBJ1-1; D remains ambiguous. Germline V gene data show CDR1 as MNHEY and CDR2 as SMNVEV (reference sequence). V shed 4 bases and J shed 4 bases, with 10 bases lying between them. This CDR3 spans 13 amino acids. CDR3 protein: CASSWTTSTEAFF. The CDR3 DNA follows: TGTGCCAGCAGTTGGACTACCTCCACTGAAGCTTTCTTT.

This clonotype has a single count. Relative to the germline gene, one junction end is altered; a read error may explain this. The CDR3 bases are TGCGTCAGCAGCCAAGGGGGGCGAGCGGGAGGGTACCAAGAGACCCAGTACTTC. Amino acids: CVSSQGGRAGGYQETQYF. The chain carries TRBV4-1 and TRBJ2-5, with 10 bases matching TRBD2. This CDR3 spans 18 amino acids. Per germline, CDR1 MGHRA and CDR2 YSYEKL.

The table lists this clonotype with a few counts. V is TRBV19 and J is TRBJ1-5; D may be TRBD1 (5 bases). The CDR3 has 16 amino acids. Germline V lookup: CDR1 LNHDA, CDR2 SQIVND (reference sequence). The ends were cut back, 4 bases at V and 2 bases at J, with 15 bases in the middle. CDR3 nucleotide sequence: TGTGCCAGTAGTAAACTCCGGGACGGAGGCAATCAGCCCCAGCATTTT. Residues: CASSKLRDGGNQPQHF.

This clonotype was seen only a few times. The chain joins TRBV27 to TRBJ2-7; 7 bases match TRBD1. The CDR3 is 14 amino acids. J lost 3 bases, V lost 2 bases, and 4 bases had no gene match. Germline V gene sequence: CDR1 MNHEY, CDR2 SMNVEV (reference sequence). The CDR3 region has the DNA TGTGCCAGCAGTTTACAGGGACAGAGCTACGAGCAGTACTTC. Its translation: CASSLQGQSYEQYF.

As to this clonotype: One junction end disagrees with the germline gene, perhaps due to a read error. The rearrangement joins TRBV24-1 to TRBJ2-1, with D possibly being TRBD2 (7 bases). CDR1 and CDR2 from the germline V gene are KGHDR and SFDVKD. This CDR3 region has 16 residues. As DNA, the CDR3 is TGTGCCTCCAGTGCCGGGGGCGGGGGTTCCTACAATGAGCAGTTCTTC. Translated: CASSAGGGGSYNEQFF.

This sequence joins TRBV18 and TRBJ2-7; D remains unclear. Per the germline V gene, CDR1 is KGHSH and CDR2 is LQKENI. CDR3 length equals 13 residues. CDR3 nucleotides: TGTGCCAGCTCACTCCCGGACGGCTACGAGCAGTACGTT. Translation gives CASSLPDGYEQYV.

This clonotype came up a few times. This chain joins TRBV7-6 and TRBJ1-1; no clear D gene. Looked up from germline, CDR1 is SGHVS and CDR2 is FNYEAQ. This CDR3 is 14 amino acids long. The ends were cut back, 6 bases at V and 5 bases at J, with 16 bases in the middle. CDR3 sequence reads: CASRPEGGGTEAFF. The CDR3 DNA reads as TGTGCCAGCAGGCCAGAGGGAGGAGGTACTGAAGCTTTCTTT. Using reference TRBV7-6 and TRBJ1-1 for the parts outside the CDR3, the full variable domain is GAGVSQSPRYKVTKRGQDVALRCDPISGHVSLYWYRQALGQGPEFLTYFNYEAQQDKSGLPNDRFSAERPEGSISTLTIQRTEQRDSAMYRCASRPEGGGTEAFFGQGTRLTVV.

This clonotype occurred once. The rearrangement joins TRBV3-1 to TRBJ2-1; TRBD1 agrees at 10 bases. The J segment lost 8 bases and the V segment lost 4 bases, leaving 8 bases of the junction unmatched. The CDR3 contains 15 residues. The germline CDR1 and CDR2 sequences are LGHDT and YNNKEL (reference sequence). CDR3: CASSLGTGDGDEQFF. CDR3 in DNA: TGTGCCAGCAGCCTCGGGACAGGGGACGGGGATGAGCAGTTCTTC.

The chain couples TRBV6-2 or TRBV6-3 to TRBJ2-1, with 11 bases that match TRBD1. CDR1 is MNHEY and CDR2 is SVGEGT in the germline V gene. The CDR3 spans 12 residues. After removal of 7 bases from V and 15 bases from J, the junction contained 8 bases not matched to a gene. For the CDR3, the DNA is TGTGCCAGCACCAGGGACAGGGGGGCTGCGTTCTTC. Residues: CASTRDRGAAFF.

A few counts support this clonotype. J is TRBJ2-7 and V is TRBV6-1; 10 positions match TRBD1. The CDR3 has 15 amino acids. Trimming at V came to 6 bases and at J to 4 bases, leaving 9 bases not matched to a gene. Germline V CDR1 and CDR2: MNHNS, SASEGT. The DNA of the CDR3 is TGTGCCAGCAGAATAAATCCGGGACAGGGGTACGAGCAGTACTTC. Protein product: CASRINPGQGYEQYF.